Each of the 15 T cell receptor beta chains below was sequenced from the same sample in a study of blood T cells in healthy people across ages. Together with a sample-barcoded 5' primer, a J-beta primer mix was included in a second PCR lasting about 7 to 12 cycles. In TCRdb, the 5' RACE reads were re-called with MiXCR into one record per CDR3 protein. This sample has about 800,000 distinct CDR3 sequences, with roughly 25% found just once. In addition, the sample was reused for a study of T cells of mothers and their children.

Sequencing was done on a sample of blood. The receptor source for this set is a boy younger than 18 in good health.

The rearrangement joins TRBV4-1 to TRBJ2-5; D gene uncertain. The end of the DNA aligns better with TRBJ2-7, so the J call may be wrong. Germline assignment: CDR1 MGHRA and CDR2 YSYEKL. The CDR3 is made up of 14 amino acids. The CDR3 DNA follows: TGCGCCAGCAGCCAAGTTCCGACCGCACTCGAGCAGTACTTC. Translated: CASSQVPTALEQYF.

The chain combines TRBV4-2 with TRBJ2-7; D gene ambiguous. V lost 1 base to trimming and J lost 1 base, with 11 bases between them. The CDR3 has 15 residues. Germline V CDR1 and CDR2: LGHNA, YNFKEQ. The CDR3, as DNA: TGTGCCAGCAGCCAAGGGGGAACAGAATCCTACGAGCAGTACTTC. Protein product: CASSQGGTESYEQYF.

This clonotype was seen only a few times. The V call is TRBV27, the J call TRBJ1-4; the match to TRBD1 covers 7 bases. Per the germline V gene, CDR1 is MNHEY and CDR2 is SMNVEV (reference sequence). CDR3 size: 17 residues. V lost 4 bases and J lost 4; bases outside the gene matches: 12. The CDR3 DNA reads as TGTGCCAGCAGTTCCTGGGACAGAGGATACTTTAATGAAAAACTGTTTTTT. It encodes CASSSWDRGYFNEKLFF.

The chain uses TRBV6-5 and TRBJ1-6, with TRBD1 matching over 10 bases. Germline values: CDR1 MNHEY, CDR2 SVGAGI. Losses at the gene ends were 6 bases for V and 5 bases for J; bases not matched to a gene: 1. The CDR3 is 14 residues long. The CDR3 coding sequence is TGTGCCAGCAGGGACAGGGGGAATAATTCACCCCTCCACTTT. This gives the protein CASRDRGNNSPLHF.

This clonotype was detected only a few times. V gene TRBV27 combines with J gene TRBJ2-5; tentatively, D is TRBD1 (6 bases). CDR3 length equals 14 residues. The V and J ends lost 6 bases and 4 bases respectively, with 15 bases between them. Germline-derived CDR1 and CDR2 are MNHEY and SMNVEV (reference sequence). The CDR3 reads CASSIRWGLETQYF. CDR3 coding DNA: TGTGCCAGCAGCATTAGGTGGGGGCTAGAGACCCAGTACTTC.

As DNA, the CDR3 is TGTGCCAGCAGCCAAGAGAGAACAGGGGTGGATAAAGCTTTCTTT. Translating it yields CASSQERTGVDKAFF. The chain recombines TRBV3-1 with TRBJ1-1; 7 bases line up with TRBD1. This CDR3 region has 15 residues. CDR1 is LGHDT and CDR2 is YNNKEL in the germline V gene (reference sequence). With 0 bases clipped from V and 9 bases from J, the junction kept 10 bases outside the gene matches.

This chain links TRBV24-1 with TRBJ1-1; 8 bases map to TRBD1. Germline V gives CDR1 KGHDR, CDR2 SFDVKD. Losses at the gene ends were 6 bases for V and 12 bases for J; bases not matched to a gene: 8. The CDR3 totals 12 residues. CDR3 in DNA: TGTGCCACCAGTTTAAGGACAGGGTCAACTTTCTTT. Protein: CATSLRTGSTFF.

This clonotype was observed at least ten times. Compared with germline, one end of the junction differs, possibly owing to a read error. The genes are TRBV7-7 and TRBJ2-5; tentative D call: TRBD2 (5 bases). This CDR3 has 13 residues. CDR1 and CDR2 (germline): SSHAT, FNYEAQ (reference sequence). CDR3 in amino acids: CASSGGFEETQYF. CDR3 sequence (DNA): TGTGCTAGCAGCGGTGGGTTCGAAGAGACCCAGTACTTC.

J is TRBJ2-5 and V is TRBV29-1, with 12 bases matching TRBD1. The DNA end lines up better with TRBJ2-7; the J call may be wrong. CDR1 and CDR2 from the germline V gene are SQVTM and ANQGSEA. The CDR3 runs 17 residues. The CDR3 nucleotides are TGCAGCGTTGAAGCAGTAGACCGGGACAGGGGGCTTTACGAGCAGTACTTC. This codes for CSVEAVDRDRGLYEQYF.

In its sample, this clonotype was seen a few times. The V gene is TRBV3-1, the J gene TRBJ2-1, with 7 bases lining up with TRBD2. Unmatched junction bases numbered 9, after V lost 6 bases and J lost 4 bases. The CDR3 loop spans 15 amino acids. Per the germline V gene, CDR1 is LGHDT and CDR2 is YNNKEL (reference sequence). Here the CDR3 reads CASRSRGRVYNEQFF. The DNA of the CDR3 is TGTGCCAGCAGGAGTCGAGGGAGGGTTTACAATGAGCAGTTCTTC.

The chain carries TRBV27 and TRBJ1-1; a possible D gene is TRBD1 (5 bases). CDR3 length: 12 amino acids. Deletions cut 4 bases from V and 9 bases from J, with 12 bases between. Germline values: CDR1 MNHEY, CDR2 SMNVEV (reference sequence). This chain's CDR3 is CASSSRQSQAFF. The CDR3 DNA is TGTGCCAGCAGTTCAAGACAGAGCCAAGCTTTCTTT.

This clonotype was recorded at least ten times. The rearrangement uses TRBV7-2 and TRBJ2-5; TRBD1 agrees at 9 bases. The J call may not be correct, given that the DNA end is closer to TRBJ2-7. Germline V gene data show CDR1 as SGHTA and CDR2 as FQGNSA. This CDR3 has 14 residues. CDR3 sequence: CASSPDRGRYEQYF. The CDR3 coding sequence is TGTGCCAGCAGCCCCGACAGGGGGAGGTACGAGCAGTACTTC.

The genes are TRBV20-1 and TRBJ1-1; D is possibly TRBD1 (6 bases). Germline lookup yields CDR1 DFQATT and CDR2 SNEGSKA (reference sequence). The CDR3 sequence is 13 residues long. The V gene lost 4 bases and the J gene lost 2 bases, with 11 bases spanning the gap. CDR3 region: CSATEDSNTEAFF. In DNA form, the CDR3 reads TGCAGTGCTACTGAGGACAGCAACACTGAAGCTTTCTTT.

The rearrangement links TRBV7-2 to TRBJ1-3; D is ambiguous. CDR3 size: 15 residues. Trimming took 0 bases from V and 0 from J, leaving 6 bases between them. From germline, CDR1 is SGHTA and CDR2 FQGNSA. The chain's CDR3 is CASSLAMDSGNTIYF. In nucleotides, the CDR3 is TGTGCCAGCAGCTTAGCGATGGACTCTGGAAACACCATATATTTT.

CDR3 protein: CASSESDGGNVLTF. The CDR3 bases are TGTGCCAGCAGTGAATCGGACGGAGGGAACGTCCTGACTTTC. The rearrangement links TRBV25-1 to TRBJ2-6; perhaps TRBD2 as D (6 bases). CDR1 MGHDK and CDR2 SYGVNS come from the germline V gene. Deletions cut 1 base from V and 10 bases from J, with 11 bases between. The CDR3 loop spans 14 amino acids.